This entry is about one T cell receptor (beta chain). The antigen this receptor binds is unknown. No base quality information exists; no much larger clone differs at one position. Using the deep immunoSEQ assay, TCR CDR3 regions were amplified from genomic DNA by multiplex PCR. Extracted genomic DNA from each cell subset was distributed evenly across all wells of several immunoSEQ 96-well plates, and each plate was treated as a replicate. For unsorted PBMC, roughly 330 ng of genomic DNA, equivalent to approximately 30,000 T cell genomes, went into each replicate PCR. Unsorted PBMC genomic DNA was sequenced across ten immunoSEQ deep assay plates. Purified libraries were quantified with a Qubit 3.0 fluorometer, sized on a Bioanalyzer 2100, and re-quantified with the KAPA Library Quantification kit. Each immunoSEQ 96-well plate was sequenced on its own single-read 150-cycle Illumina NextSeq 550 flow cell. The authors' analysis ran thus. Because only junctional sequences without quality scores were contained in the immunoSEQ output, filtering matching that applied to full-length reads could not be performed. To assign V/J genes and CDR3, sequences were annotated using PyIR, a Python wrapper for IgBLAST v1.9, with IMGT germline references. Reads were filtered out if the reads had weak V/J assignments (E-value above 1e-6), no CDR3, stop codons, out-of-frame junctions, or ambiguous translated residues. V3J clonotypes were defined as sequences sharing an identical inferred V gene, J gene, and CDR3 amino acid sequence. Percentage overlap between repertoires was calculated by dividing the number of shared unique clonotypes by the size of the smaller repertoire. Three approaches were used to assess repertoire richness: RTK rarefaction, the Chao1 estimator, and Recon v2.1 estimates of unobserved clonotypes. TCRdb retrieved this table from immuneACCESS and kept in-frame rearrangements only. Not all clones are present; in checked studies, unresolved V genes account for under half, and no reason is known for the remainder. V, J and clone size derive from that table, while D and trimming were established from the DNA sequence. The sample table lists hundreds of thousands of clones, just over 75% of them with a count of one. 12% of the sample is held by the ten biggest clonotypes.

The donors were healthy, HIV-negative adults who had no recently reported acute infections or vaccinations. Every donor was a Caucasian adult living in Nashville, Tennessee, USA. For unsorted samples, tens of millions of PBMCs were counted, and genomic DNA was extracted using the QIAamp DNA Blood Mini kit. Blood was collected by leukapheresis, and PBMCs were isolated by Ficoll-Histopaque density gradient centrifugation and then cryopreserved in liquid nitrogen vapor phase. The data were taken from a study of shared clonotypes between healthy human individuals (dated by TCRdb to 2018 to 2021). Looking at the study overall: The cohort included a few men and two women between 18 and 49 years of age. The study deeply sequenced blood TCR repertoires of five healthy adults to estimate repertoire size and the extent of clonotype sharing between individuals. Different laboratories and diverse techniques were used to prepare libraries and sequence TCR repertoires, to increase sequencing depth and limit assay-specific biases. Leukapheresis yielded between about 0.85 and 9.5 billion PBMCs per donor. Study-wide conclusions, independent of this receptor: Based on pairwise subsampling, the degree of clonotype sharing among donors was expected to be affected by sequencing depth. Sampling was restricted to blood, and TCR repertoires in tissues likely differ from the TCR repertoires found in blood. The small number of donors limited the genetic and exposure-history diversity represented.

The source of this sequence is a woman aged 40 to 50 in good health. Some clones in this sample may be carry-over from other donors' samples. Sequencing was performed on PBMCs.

The CDR3 protein is CAWSVGSNTGELFF. The nucleotide sequence is given as TGTGCCTGGAGTGTCGGGTCGAACACCGGGGAGCTGTTTTTT. This chain joins TRBV30 to TRBJ2-2; the D gene cannot be resolved reliably. The CDR3 goes from the cysteine to the phenylalanine over 14 residues. Only CDR3 DNA is held: 42 bases, read in frame from base 1. The trim is 0 bases for V and 0 bases for J, with a gap of 5 bases between the germline ends. CDR1 GTSNPN and CDR2 SVGIG were looked up in the germline V gene (reference sequence).